This is a list of T cell receptor beta chains from one sample in a study of cytomegalovirus exposure and HLA in healthy donors. Sequencing was performed with immunoSEQ multiplex PCR; in TCRdb, only in-frame clones are kept and a portion is missing. This sample has approximately 140,000 clones, with roughly 80% found just once. The sample consisted of PBMCs. These receptors were obtained from a man between 18 and 35 years old in good health and CMV-seronegative. Both conserved end residues are part of each CDR3. The D gene is left open where the match is weak. Part of the rows lack a size; the others show once, few, many or a class for expanded clones.

D gene	V gene	J gene	clone size	CDR3 DNA	CDR3 protein
TRBD1	TRBV5-5	TRBJ1-1	NA	TGTGCCAGCAGCTTGGGGAGACAGGGGAACACTGAAGCTTTCTTT	CASSLGRQGNTEAFF
NA	TRBV7-9	TRBJ1-6	NA	TGTTCCAGCAGCTTAGCGCGTTCACCCCTCCACTTT	CSSSLARSPLHF
TRBD1	TRBV6-6	TRBJ2-7	NA	TGTGCCAGCGGGCTGACAGGGGACCTTGGATGGCAGTACTTC	CASGLTGDLGWQYF
TRBD1	TRBV7-2	TRBJ1-1	few	TGTGCCAGCAGCTTCGATGACAGGGCAGCTTTCTTT	CASSFDDRAAFF
TRBD1	TRBV6-6	TRBJ1-3	NA	TGTGCCAGCAGTTACCAGGGGGCGCCAGGAAACACCATATATTTT	CASSYQGAPGNTIYF
TRBD1	TRBV19	TRBJ2-7	NA	TGTGCCAGTGGACACGGGACAGGGGATTACGAGCAGTACTTC	CASGHGTGDYEQYF
NA	TRBV7-3	TRBJ2-3	NA	TGTGCCAGCAGCTTCACTTACACAGATACGCAGTATTTT	CASSFTYTDTQYF
TRBD1	TRBV4-3	TRBJ2-7	few	TGCGCCAGCAGCGCCGGGACAGGATCCTACGAGCAGTACTTC	CASSAGTGSYEQYF
NA	TRBV27	TRBJ1-1	NA	TGTGCCAGCAGTTTATTCGGGGAGTTGAACACTGAAGCTTTCTTT	CASSLFGELNTEAFF
TRBD2	TRBV7-6	TRBJ2-7	once	TGTGCCAGCAGCTCCGGGGGGGGAGCGGGCTACGAGCAGTACTTC	CASSSGGGAGYEQYF
NA	TRBV29-1	TRBJ2-7	NA	TGCAGTGGCTTGGCTGGACAGAGCTACGAGCAGTACTTC	CSGLAGQSYEQYF
NA	TRBV7-2	TRBJ2-5	NA	TGTGCCACCGCTCCGGTTAGAGAGACCCAGTACTTC	CATAPVRETQYF
NA	TRBV19	TRBJ2-2	NA	TGTGCCAGTAGTCGCGGGCTGGGGATCCACACCGGGGAGCTGTTTTTT	CASSRGLGIHTGELFF
NA	TRBV4-2	TRBJ1-2	NA	TGTGCCAGCAGCCAAGATCTCGGTCGCCACCTCTATGGCTACACCTTC	CASSQDLGRHLYGYTF
TRBD1	TRBV7-2	TRBJ1-1	NA	TGTGCCAGCAGCCAGGGACAGGGCCTCTTGAACACTGAAGCTTTCTTT	CASSQGQGLLNTEAFF
TRBD2	TRBV23-1	TRBJ2-1	few	TGCGCCAGCAGTCAATCTGGGGCGCTAGCGGGGAAATCCTACAATGAGCAGTTCTTC	CASSQSGALAGKSYNEQFF
TRBD1	TRBV15	TRBJ2-3	NA	TGTGCCACCAGCAGGACAAGAGTGACAGGGGCCCGCACAGATACGCAGTATTTT	CATSRTRVTGARTDTQYF
NA	TRBV7-9	TRBJ2-7	NA	TGTGCCAGCAGCCCAGCGGCTAGCCCGAAAATTTACGAGCAGTACTTC	CASSPAASPKIYEQYF
NA	TRBV19	TRBJ2-1	NA	TGTGCCAGTGCCCGCGATCTGGGGGCGATTATCAATGAGCAGTTCTTC	CASARDLGAIINEQFF
NA	TRBV7-2	TRBJ1-6	NA	TGTGCCAGCGACCAATTCGGCCCAGGGTTCTCCTATAATTCACCCCTCCACTTT	CASDQFGPGFSYNSPLHF
TRBD1	TRBV11-2	TRBJ2-1	NA	TGTGCCAGCAGCGCCCGCTCCGGGACAGGGAAGAATGAGCAGTTCTTC	CASSARSGTGKNEQFF
TRBD1	TRBV6-6	TRBJ2-1	NA	TGTGCCAGCACCGGACAGGGGGCATATGAGCAGTTCTTC	CASTGQGAYEQFF
NA	TRBV5-4	TRBJ2-7	NA	TGTGCCAGCAGCTTCATGAGCTCCTACGAGCAGTACTTC	CASSFMSSYEQYF
TRBD1	TRBV6-1	TRBJ1-1	NA	TGTGCCAGCAGGTGGACAGGGACAACTGAAGCTTTCTTT	CASRWTGTTEAFF
TRBD1	TRBV2	TRBJ2-5	once	TGTGCCAGCAGTGAAGGGGGGACAGGGGGGACCCAGTACTTC	CASSEGGTGGTQYF
NA	TRBV5-6	TRBJ1-1	NA	TGTGCCAGCAGCTTACAGGGTATGAACACTGAAGCTTTCTTT	CASSLQGMNTEAFF
TRBD1	TRBV4-3	TRBJ2-7	NA	TGCGCCAGCAGCCGCCTCCGGACAGGGGGCGAGCAGTACTTC	CASSRLRTGGEQYF
TRBD1	TRBV2	TRBJ2-5	NA	TGTGCCAGCAGTTTCGACAGGGTTTTACAAGAGACCCAGTACTTC	CASSFDRVLQETQYF
TRBD1	TRBV7-2	TRBJ2-5	NA	TGTGCCAGCAGCTCCATGACAGGGTACCAAGAGACCCAGTACTTC	CASSSMTGYQETQYF
NA	TRBV5-6	TRBJ2-3	NA	TGTGCCAGCAGCTGGGACTCAGATACGCAGTATTTT	CASSWDSDTQYF
NA	TRBV11-2	TRBJ1-1	NA	TGTGCCAGCAGCTTACAGGCATCAAGGACTGAAGCTTTCTTT	CASSLQASRTEAFF
NA	TRBV6-5	TRBJ1-2	NA	TGTGCCAGCAGTTACTCGGGCTCAGGGAATGGCTACACCTTC	CASSYSGSGNGYTF
TRBD1	TRBV29-1	TRBJ2-7	NA	TGCAGCGTTGAAGGGGGAGGACAGGGGAAGGAACTCTACGAGCAGTACTTC	CSVEGGGQGKELYEQYF
NA	TRBV27	TRBJ1-1	NA	TGTGCCAGCAGTGAGCAGGGACTCAGGACTGAAGCTTTCTTT	CASSEQGLRTEAFF
TRBD1	TRBV6-6	TRBJ1-6	NA	TGTGCCAGCAGTTACTGGGACAGGAGCGGTGAATCCCTCCACTTT	CASSYWDRSGESLHF
NA	TRBV7-9	TRBJ1-4	NA	TGTTCCAGCAGCTTACTGCAGGGAAGTAATGAAAAACTGTTTTTT	CSSSLLQGSNEKLFF
TRBD1	TRBV6-5	TRBJ1-2	NA	TGTGCCAGCAGCTCCCGGGACAGGGGACCCTATGGCTACCCCTTC	CASSSRDRGPYGYPF
TRBD1	TRBV6-1	TRBJ1-1	NA	TGTGCCAGCAGCCAACGGGGACAGCCCTACGACTCTTTCTTT	CASSQRGQPYDSFF
NA	TRBV7-9	TRBJ1-1	few	TGTGCCACCGAGACAGGTAACGAAGCTTTCTTT	CATETGNEAFF
TRBD1	TRBV15	TRBJ1-5	NA	TGTGCCACCAGCAGAGATTATATGGGGACAGGGGTTCAGCCCCAGCATTTT	CATSRDYMGTGVQPQHF
TRBD1	TRBV5-1	TRBJ2-5	NA	TGCGCCAGCAGCCGGGGACAGGGGGCTGAGACCCAGTACTTC	CASSRGQGAETQYF
NA	TRBV11-2	TRBJ2-7	NA	TGTGCCAGCAGCCGGCGGCAGTCATCCTACGAGCAGTACTTC	CASSRRQSSYEQYF
TRBD1	TRBV6-5	TRBJ2-5	NA	TGTGCCAGCAGTTTCGTAGCCGGGACAGGGGGCCCGACCCAGTACTTC	CASSFVAGTGGPTQYF
NA	TRBV7-9	TRBJ1-2	NA	TGTGCCAGCAGCCCCTTAGCAGACGGCTACACCTTC	CASSPLADGYTF
NA	TRBV6-6	TRBJ1-5	NA	TGTGCCAGCAGTGGGACTCCTGATAGCAATCAGCCCCAGCATTTT	CASSGTPDSNQPQHF
TRBD2	TRBV4-3	TRBJ2-1	NA	TGCGCCAGCAGCCAAGGAGCGGGGGGGAACTACAATGAGCAGTTCTTC	CASSQGAGGNYNEQFF
TRBD1	TRBV30	TRBJ2-7	once	TGTGCCTGGAGTACCGGGACAGGGGGCTGGTACGAGCAGTACTTC	CAWSTGTGGWYEQYF
NA	TRBV5-6	TRBJ2-3	NA	TGTGCCAGCAGCTTACGACAGGGCACAGATACGCAGTATTTT	CASSLRQGTDTQYF
TRBD1	TRBV18	TRBJ1-1	NA	TGTGCCAGCTCACCGAGGACAGGAGTGAACACTGAAGCTTTCTTT	CASSPRTGVNTEAFF
TRBD1	TRBV5-4	TRBJ2-7	NA	TGTGCCAGCAGCGTGGGACAGGGCTCCTACGAGCAGTACTTC	CASSVGQGSYEQYF
TRBD1	TRBV5-1	TRBJ2-7	NA	TGCGCCAGCGGACAGGGAAACGAGCAGTACTTC	CASGQGNEQYF
NA	TRBV7-9	TRBJ2-7	NA	TGTGCCAGCAGCCAAGGGGCAGAGCAGTACTTC	CASSQGAEQYF
TRBD1	TRBV15	TRBJ1-4	once	TGTGCCACAAACAGGGGGCGAGAAGAAAAACTGTTTTTT	CATNRGREEKLFF
NA	TRBV7-9	TRBJ1-6	once	TGTGCCAGCAGCGGTATACGGTTGGGAGGTTTTCCTAATTCACCCCTCCACTTT	CASSGIRLGGFPNSPLHF
TRBD1	TRBV6-4	TRBJ1-2	NA	TGTGCCAGCAGTGACATTGTCTGGACAGGGGACCCTGCTAACTATGGCTACACCTTC	CASSDIVWTGDPANYGYTF
NA	TRBV19	TRBJ1-2	NA	TGTGCCACCCGGGGAGGCTACGGCTACACCTTC	CATRGGYGYTF
NA	TRBV4-1	TRBJ1-2	NA	TGCGCCAGCAGCCAAAAGTTTTCAGCTAACTATGGCTACACCTTC	CASSQKFSANYGYTF
TRBD1	TRBV28	TRBJ2-7	once	TGTGCCAGCAGACCCGAACAGGGGTACTACGAGCAGTACTTC	CASRPEQGYYEQYF
NA	TRBV7-9	TRBJ1-1	NA	TGTTCCAGCAGCTTAGACAGCATGAACACTGAAGCTTTCTTT	CSSSLDSMNTEAFF
TRBD1	TRBV5-6	TRBJ2-7	NA	TGTGCCAGCAGCTTGGGGACAGGGGTGTCTCCCGAGCAGTACTTC	CASSLGTGVSPEQYF